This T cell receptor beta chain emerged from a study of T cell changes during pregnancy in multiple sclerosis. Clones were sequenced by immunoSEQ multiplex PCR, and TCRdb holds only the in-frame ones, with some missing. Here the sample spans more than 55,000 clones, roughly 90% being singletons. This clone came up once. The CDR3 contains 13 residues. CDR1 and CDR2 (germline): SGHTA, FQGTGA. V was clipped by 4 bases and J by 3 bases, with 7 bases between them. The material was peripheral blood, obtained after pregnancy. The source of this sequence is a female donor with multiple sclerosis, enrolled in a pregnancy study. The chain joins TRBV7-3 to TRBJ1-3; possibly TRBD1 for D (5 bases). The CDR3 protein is CASSWGFGNTIYF. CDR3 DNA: TGTGCCAGCAGCTGGGGCTTTGGAAACACCATATATTTT.